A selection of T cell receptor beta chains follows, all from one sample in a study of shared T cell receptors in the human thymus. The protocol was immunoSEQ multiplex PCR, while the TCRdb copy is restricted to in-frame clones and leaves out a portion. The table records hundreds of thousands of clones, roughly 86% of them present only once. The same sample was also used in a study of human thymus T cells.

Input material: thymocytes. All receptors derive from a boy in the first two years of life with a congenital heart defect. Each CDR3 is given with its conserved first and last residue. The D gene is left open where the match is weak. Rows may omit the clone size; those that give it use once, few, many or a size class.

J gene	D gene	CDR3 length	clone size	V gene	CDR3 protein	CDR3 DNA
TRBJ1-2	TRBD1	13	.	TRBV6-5	CASSYQGQDGYTF	TGTGCCAGCAGTTACCAGGGACAGGATGGCTACACCTTC
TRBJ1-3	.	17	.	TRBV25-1	CASSEFGEERSGNTIYF	TGTGCCAGCAGTGAATTCGGAGAGGAGCGCTCTGGAAACACCATATATTTT
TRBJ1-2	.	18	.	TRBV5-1	CASSPGQSGSTHRNGYTF	TGCGCCAGCAGCCCCGGACAGTCCGGGTCAACCCACCGAAATGGCTACACCTTC
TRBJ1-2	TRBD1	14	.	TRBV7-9	CASTQGGSPYGYTF	TGTGCCAGCACCCAGGGGGGATCGCCCTATGGCTACACCTTC
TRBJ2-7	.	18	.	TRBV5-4	CASSLVQGKGLYSYEQYF	TGTGCCAGCAGCTTGGTGCAGGGGAAAGGTCTATACTCCTACGAGCAGTACTTC
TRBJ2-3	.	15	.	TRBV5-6	CASSPTWGETDTQYF	TGTGCCAGCAGCCCTACCTGGGGAGAGACAGATACGCAGTATTTT
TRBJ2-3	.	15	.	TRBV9	CASSEQDPSTDTQYF	TGTGCCAGCAGCGAACAGGATCCTAGCACAGATACGCAGTATTTT
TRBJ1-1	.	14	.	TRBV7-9	CASSPDKENTEAFF	TGTGCCAGCAGCCCAGACAAGGAGAACACTGAAGCTTTCTTT
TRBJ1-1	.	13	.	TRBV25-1	CASSEGGGTEAFF	TGTGCCAGCAGTGAGGGAGGGGGCACTGAAGCTTTCTTT
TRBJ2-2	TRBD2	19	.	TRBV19	CASKRWLAGGEGNTGELFF	TGTGCCAGTAAACGATGGCTAGCGGGAGGAGAGGGGAACACCGGGGAGCTGTTTTTT
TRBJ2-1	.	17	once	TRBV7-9	CASSPRPPPGSYNEQFF	TGTGCCAGCAGCCCCCGTCCCCCGCCGGGCTCCTACAATGAGCAGTTCTTC
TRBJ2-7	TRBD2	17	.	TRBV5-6	CASSSGLAGGLLWEQYF	TGTGCCAGCAGCTCGGGACTAGCGGGGGGACTATTGTGGGAGCAGTACTTC
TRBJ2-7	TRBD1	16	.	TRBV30	CAWSPRTGNRFYEQYF	TGTGCCTGGAGTCCCCGGACAGGGAATCGTTTCTACGAGCAGTACTTC
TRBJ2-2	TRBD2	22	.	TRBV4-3	CASSKGETIGTSGSTRTGELFF	TGCGCCAGCAGCAAGGGAGAAACAATAGGGACTAGCGGGAGTACGCGGACCGGGGAGCTGTTTTTT
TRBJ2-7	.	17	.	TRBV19	CASSSGPQAKSVYEQYF	TGTGCCAGTAGTTCAGGTCCGCAGGCCAAAAGTGTTTACGAGCAGTACTTC
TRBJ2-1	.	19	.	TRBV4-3	CASSQEGHVASHTYNEQFF	TGCGCCAGCAGCCAAGAAGGTCACGTGGCTAGCCATACCTACAATGAGCAGTTCTTC
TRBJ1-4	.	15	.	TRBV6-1	CASSVQGAGNEKLFF	TGTGCCAGCAGTGTACAGGGCGCGGGTAATGAAAAACTGTTTTTT
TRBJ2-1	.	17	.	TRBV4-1	CASSQDAAGADYNEQFF	TGCGCCAGCAGCCAAGATGCGGCAGGGGCGGACTACAATGAGCAGTTCTTC
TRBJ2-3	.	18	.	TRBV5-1	CASSLGAFHSRKTDTQYF	TGCGCCAGCAGCTTGGGAGCGTTTCACTCCAGAAAAACAGATACGCAGTATTTT
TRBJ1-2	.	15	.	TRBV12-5	CASGPSPGRNYGYTF	TGTGCTAGTGGTCCGTCCCCAGGGAGGAACTATGGCTACACCTTC
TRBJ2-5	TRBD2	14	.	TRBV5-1	CASMVSGAEETQYF	TGCGCCAGCATGGTGAGCGGGGCGGAAGAGACCCAGTACTTC
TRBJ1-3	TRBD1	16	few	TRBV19	CASSNPGTGVGNTIYF	TGTGCCAGTAGTAACCCCGGGACAGGGGTTGGAAACACCATATATTTT
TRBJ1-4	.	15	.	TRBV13	CASSSRGRVREKLFF	TGTGCCAGCAGCTCCCGGGGGAGGGTGAGAGAAAAACTGTTTTTT
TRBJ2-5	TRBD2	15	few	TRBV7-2	CASSHLAGGQETQYF	TGTGCCAGCAGCCACCTAGCGGGGGGGCAGGAGACCCAGTACTTC
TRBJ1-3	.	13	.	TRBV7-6	CASSLTAPGTIYF	TGTGCCAGCAGCTTAACCGCCCCCGGGACCATATATTTT
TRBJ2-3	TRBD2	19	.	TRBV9	CASSPRPPLAGEGTDTQYF	TGTGCCAGCAGCCCTCGCCCCCCACTAGCGGGGGAGGGCACAGATACGCAGTATTTT
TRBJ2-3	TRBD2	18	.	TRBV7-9	CASSQGLAGVPGTDTQYF	TGTGCCAGCAGCCAGGGACTAGCGGGAGTCCCGGGGACAGATACGCAGTATTTT
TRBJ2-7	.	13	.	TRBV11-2	CASSFHRGGEQYF	TGTGCCAGCAGCTTCCACCGAGGGGGCGAGCAGTACTTC
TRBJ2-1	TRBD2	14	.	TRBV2	CASAGTSGKNEQFF	TGTGCCAGCGCAGGGACTAGCGGGAAAAATGAGCAGTTCTTC
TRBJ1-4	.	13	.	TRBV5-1	CASRLGGHEKLFF	TGCGCCAGCAGGTTGGGGGGGCACGAAAAACTGTTTTTT
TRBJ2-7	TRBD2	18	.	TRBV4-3	CASSQGYVVRESSNEQYF	TGCGCCAGCAGCCAAGGATATGTAGTGCGGGAGTCAAGCAACGAGCAGTACTTC
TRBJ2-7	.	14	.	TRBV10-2	CASSEQPKGNEQYF	TGCGCCAGCAGTGAACAGCCGAAGGGGAACGAGCAGTACTTC
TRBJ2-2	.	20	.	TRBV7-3	CASSPGGVVLEAANTGELFF	TGTGCCAGCAGCCCTGGCGGCGTGGTGCTGGAGGCTGCGAACACCGGGGAGCTGTTTTTT
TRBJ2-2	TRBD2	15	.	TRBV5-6	CASSTGTSDTGELFF	TGTGCCAGCAGTACCGGGACTAGCGACACCGGGGAGCTGTTTTTT
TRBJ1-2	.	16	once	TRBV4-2	CASSQDLRSNHPGYTF	TGTGCCAGCAGCCAAGATCTTCGGAGCAATCACCCCGGCTACACCTTC
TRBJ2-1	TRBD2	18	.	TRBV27	CASSPGTSGGGSYNEQFF	TGTGCCAGCAGTCCAGGGACTAGCGGGGGGGGCTCCTACAATGAGCAGTTCTTC
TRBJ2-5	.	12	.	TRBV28	CASSLQLETQYF	TGTGCCAGCAGTTTACAATTAGAGACCCAGTACTTC
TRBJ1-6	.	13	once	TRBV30	CAWSEGINSPLHF	TGTGCCTGGAGTGAGGGGATTAATTCACCCCTCCACTTT
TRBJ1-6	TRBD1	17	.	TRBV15	CATSKQYRDRGYSPLHF	TGTGCCACCAGCAAACAATACCGGGACAGGGGCTATTCACCCCTCCACTTT
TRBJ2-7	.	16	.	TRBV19	CASSIGESLVSYEQYF	TGTGCCAGTAGTATAGGGGAGTCTCTTGTCTCCTACGAGCAGTACTTC